The TCR beta chain under discussion was sequenced for a study of blood T cells in healthy people across ages. Alongside a J-beta primer mix, a sample-barcoded 5' primer served in a second PCR lasting 7 to 11 cycles. TCRdb passed the 5' RACE reads through MiXCR, listing each CDR3 protein once. The sample comprises more than 900,000 distinct CDR3 sequences, almost 30% of which are singletons, and 10% to 13% rests with the top ten. The same data also contributed to another study, on T cells of mothers and their children.

The source of this sequence is a woman aged 40 to 50 in good health. Sequencing input: blood.

CDR3 in amino acids: CSVGGQLNQPQHF. The DNA for the CDR3 is TGCAGCGTTGGGGGACAGCTCAATCAGCCCCAGCATTTT. The chain joins TRBV29-1 to TRBJ1-5; TRBD1 matches at 7 bases. Germline V lookup: CDR1 SQVTM, CDR2 ANQGSEA. V dropped 4 bases and J dropped 3; count of bases not matched to a gene: 3. This CDR3 has 13 amino acids.